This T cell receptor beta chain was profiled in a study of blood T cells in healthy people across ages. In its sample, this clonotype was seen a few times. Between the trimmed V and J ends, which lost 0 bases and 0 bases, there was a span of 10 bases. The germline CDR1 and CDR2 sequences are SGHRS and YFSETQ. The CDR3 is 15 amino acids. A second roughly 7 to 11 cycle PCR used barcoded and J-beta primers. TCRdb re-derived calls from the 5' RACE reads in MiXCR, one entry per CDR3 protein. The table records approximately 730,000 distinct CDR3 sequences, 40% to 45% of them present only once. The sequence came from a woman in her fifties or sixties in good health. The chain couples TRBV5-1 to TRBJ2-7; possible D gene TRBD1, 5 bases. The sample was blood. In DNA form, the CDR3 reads TGCGCCAGCAGCTTGGGGGGCGTGAGCTCCTACGAGCAGTACTTC. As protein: CASSLGGVSSYEQYF.